Below, 23 T cell receptor beta chains from the same sample are listed, as sequenced in a study of Graves' ophthalmopathy and Graves' hyperthyroidism. Amplification targeted the TCR beta CDR3 regions, with RNA transcripts as the source material. Scientists carried out first-round RT-PCR using HTBI primers and then a second-round multiplex PCR. TCRdb reprocessed the multiplex PCR reads via MiXCR and lists one record per CDR3 protein. The sample contains 200,000 to 250,000 distinct CDR3 sequences, 20% to 25% of which appear only once. Specimen: peripheral blood. The receptors shown here come from a woman aged 50 to 60 with Graves' ophthalmopathy.

This clonotype was detected ten times or more. The chain is built from TRBV12-3 or TRBV12-4 and TRBJ1-1, with a weak D call TRBD1 (5 bases). The CDR3 sequence is 13 residues long. The V end was cut by 6 bases, the J end by 7 bases, with 15 bases between. The CDR3 spells CASSSVGAGEAFF. In DNA form, the CDR3 reads TGTGCCAGCAGCTCCGTCGGGGCGGGTGAAGCTTTCTTT.

Notes on this clonotype: This sequence may be a read error, since a much larger clone differs from it by one base. The CDR3 end shows no conserved phenylalanine or tryptophan, and so a read error is likely. The chain joins TRBV13 to TRBJ1-1, with D unresolved. CDR1 is PRHDT, CDR2 FYEKMQ, per germline (reference sequence). V gave up 5 bases and J gave up 6 bases, with 16 bases separating them. There are 14 residues in the CDR3. CDR3 sequence (DNA): TGTGCCAGCAGCCCCTACGGACTATTCGCTGAAGCTTTCGTT. This translates into CASSPYGLFAEAFV.

This clonotype has a count of ten or more. This chain links TRBV27 with TRBJ2-5; D unclear. V lost 5 bases, J lost 4 bases, and 14 bases lay in between. CDR3 length equals 14 residues. Per the germline V gene, CDR1 is MNHEY and CDR2 is SMNVEV (reference sequence). The CDR3 here is CASSLHVSAETQYF. The CDR3 DNA sequence: TGTGCCAGCAGTCTTCACGTGTCCGCAGAGACCCAGTACTTC.

This clonotype occurred many times. The chain couples TRBV6-2 or TRBV6-3 to TRBJ2-7; 9 bases are shared with TRBD1. The CDR3 is 14 residues long. With 5 bases clipped from V and 2 bases from J, the junction kept 4 bases outside the gene matches. Germline CDR1 and CDR2: MNHEY and SVGEGT. The CDR3: CASSTRQGAYEQYF. The DNA for the CDR3 is TGTGCCAGCAGTACACGACAGGGGGCCTACGAGCAGTACTTC.

Many counts were recorded for this clonotype. The chain employs TRBV5-1 and TRBJ2-7; 10 bases are shared with TRBD1. CDR1 is SGHRS, CDR2 YFSETQ, per germline. The CDR3 spans 14 residues. After removal of 2 bases from V and 2 bases from J, the junction contained 1 base not matched to a gene. The DNA for the CDR3 is TGCGCCAGCAGCTTTGGGACAGGGGCCTACGAGCAGTACTTC. Translation gives CASSFGTGAYEQYF.

As to this clonotype: This may be a read error: a much more frequent sequence differs by one nucleotide. This rearrangement joins TRBV30 to TRBJ2-7; D gene unclear. Germline CDR1 and CDR2: GTSNPN and SVGIG (reference sequence). The CDR3 extends over 11 amino acids. Trimming left V 4 bases short and J 3 bases short, with 7 bases between. CDR3 bases: TGTGCCTGGACGTACGGCTACGAGCAGTACTTC. Translated: CAWTYGYEQYF.

This clonotype was picked up many times. The rearrangement uses TRBV12-3 or TRBV12-4 and TRBJ2-2; 8 positions match TRBD2. The CDR3 covers 15 residues. Germline trimming cut 10 bases from V and 2 bases from J; bases unmatched to any gene: 9. This chain's CDR3 is CATRTSGANTGELFF. DNA of the CDR3: TGTGCCACGAGAACTAGCGGAGCTAACACCGGGGAGCTGTTTTTT.

This clonotype was counted many times. V gene TRBV30 combines with J gene TRBJ2-7, with a possible D match to TRBD2 (5 bases). Germline V lookup: CDR1 GTSNPN, CDR2 SVGIG (reference sequence). This CDR3 is 12 amino acids long. Trimming cost V 0 bases and J 3 bases, with 6 bases left between them. The CDR3 DNA reads TGTGCCTGGAGTGTTCGGGGCTACGAGCAGTACTTC. Encoded protein: CAWSVRGYEQYF.

This chain connects TRBV20-1 to TRBJ2-5, with D unclear. The CDR3 runs to 15 residues. Germline assignment: CDR1 DFQATT and CDR2 SNEGSKA (reference sequence). Trimming shortened V by 0 bases and J by 5 bases, and 16 bases separated the two germline ends. CDR3 sequence: CSARDVQAQGETQYF. The CDR3 bases are TGCAGTGCTAGAGATGTTCAGGCTCAAGGGGAGACCCAGTACTTC.

A single count supports this clonotype. V and J are TRBV6-1 and TRBJ2-3; 10 bases are a match to TRBD2. The germline V gene encodes CDR1 MNHNS and CDR2 SASEGT. The J segment lost 2 bases and the V segment lost 4 bases, leaving 3 bases of the junction unmatched. This CDR3 is 15 amino acids long. The CDR3 loop reads CASSGLAGVTDTQYF. The CDR3 nucleotides are TGTGCCAGCAGTGGGCTAGCGGGAGTCACAGATACGCAGTATTTT.

This clonotype was seen many times. The V call is TRBV25-1, the J call TRBJ1-1; D is uncertain. Germline CDR1 and CDR2: MGHDK and SYGVNS. The CDR3 loop spans 16 amino acids. Trimming left V 1 base short and J 0 bases short, with 12 bases between. The CDR3: CASSELRGDMNTEAFF. The DNA for the CDR3 is TGTGCCAGCAGTGAATTGAGAGGAGACATGAACACTGAAGCTTTCTTT.

This clonotype has at least ten counts. This sequence joins TRBV7-2 and TRBJ1-1; D may be TRBD1 (5 bases). V was trimmed by 5 bases and J by 1 base, leaving 11 bases between them. Germline CDR1 and CDR2: SGHTA and FQGNSA. The CDR3 has 14 amino acids. CDR3 DNA sequence: TGTGCCAGCAGCCGCCGGGGGAGGAACACTGAAGCTTTCTTT. This codes for CASSRRGRNTEAFF.

Many counts were recorded for this clonotype. V is TRBV2 and J is TRBJ2-5; possibly TRBD2 for D (5 bases). There are 15 residues in the CDR3. The ends were cut back, 6 bases at V and 4 bases at J, with 18 bases in the middle. CDR1 is SNHLY and CDR2 is FYNNEI in the germline V gene. DNA of the CDR3: TGTGCCAGCAGGTCGGGAAGCCGGGCTGGAGAGACCCAGTACTTC. Its translation: CASRSGSRAGETQYF. The whole variable domain, remainder taken from reference TRBV2 and TRBJ2-5, is EPEVTQTPSHQVTQMGQEVILRCVPISNHLYFYWYRQILGQKVEFLVSFYNNEISEKSEIFDDQFSVERPDGSNFTLKIRSTKLEDSAMYFCASRSGSRAGETQYFGPGTRLLVL.

This clonotype showed up many times. The chain is built from TRBV12-5 and TRBJ2-7; D is unclear. V was pared by 2 bases and J by 5 bases, with 10 bases between. CDR1 and CDR2 from the germline V gene are LGHNT and FRNRAP. This CDR3 region has 13 residues. The CDR3 spells CASGLPSIDEQYF. In DNA form, the CDR3 reads TGTGCTAGTGGTTTGCCTAGTATCGACGAGCAGTACTTC.

There are many counts of this clonotype. V gene TRBV7-9 combines with J gene TRBJ2-7, with D maybe TRBD2 (6 bases). Germline V gene data show CDR1 as SEHNR and CDR2 as FQNEAQ (reference sequence). With 2 bases removed from V and 6 bases from J, the gap between germline ends came to 17 bases. This CDR3 comprises 15 residues. CDR3 in DNA: TGTGCCAGCAGCTTACCCAGGGAGGTTTCTACCGAGCAGTACTTC. Its protein product is CASSLPREVSTEQYF.

J is TRBJ1-2 and V is TRBV6-1; D remains ambiguous. Trimming removed 6 bases at V and 5 bases at J, with 7 bases between. CDR1 and CDR2 (germline): MNHNS, SASEGT. The CDR3 extends over 11 amino acids. The CDR3 DNA sequence: TGTGCCAGCAGCCTGTTGTATGGCTACACCTTC. This encodes CASSLLYGYTF.

In this sample, this clonotype turned up many times. This rearrangement joins TRBV28 to TRBJ1-2; D call uncertain. With 4 bases removed from V and 5 bases from J, the gap between germline ends came to 8 bases. Germline CDR1 reads MDHEN; CDR2 reads SYDVKM. The CDR3 runs to 12 residues. The CDR3 region is CASSSTEYGYTF. The CDR3 nucleotides read TGTGCCAGCAGTTCGACGGAGTATGGCTACACCTTC.

This clonotype was seen just once. The chain recombines TRBV6-1 with TRBJ1-2; 11 positions match TRBD1. The CDR3 runs 15 residues. The ends lost 6 bases at V and 8 bases at J; junction bases unmatched: 11. CDR1 and CDR2 from the germline V gene are MNHNS and SASEGT. DNA for the CDR3: TGTGCCAGCAGGTCCGGGACAGGGGGACCTTGGGGCTACACCTTC. This gives the protein CASRSGTGGPWGYTF.

This clonotype was found many times. The chain employs TRBV28 and TRBJ1-2; 7 bases agree with TRBD1. Germline V gene lookup returns CDR1 MDHEN and CDR2 SYDVKM. CDR3 size: 16 residues. V trimming: 7 bases; J trimming: 3 bases; junction bases outside the gene matches: 14. CDR3 DNA sequence: TGTGCCAGCACCGAGATTGTTTTAGGGGGCGACTATGGCTACACCTTC. This sequence encodes CASTEIVLGGDYGYTF.

In this sample, this clonotype turned up many times. The chain joins TRBV12-3 or TRBV12-4 to TRBJ1-6; D gene unclear. The CDR3 contains 16 residues. Trimming removed 3 bases at V and 3 bases at J, with 12 bases between. CDR3 in DNA: TGTGCCAGCAGTTTTTACGGCGGTAGCTATAATTCACCCCTCCACTTT. This translates into CASSFYGGSYNSPLHF.

This clonotype was recorded many times. The rearrangement uses TRBV20-1 and TRBJ2-5, with 7 bases lining up with TRBD1. Germline V gene sequence: CDR1 DFQATT, CDR2 SNEGSKA (reference sequence). The ends lost 5 bases at V and 2 bases at J; junction bases unmatched: 11. This CDR3 region has 15 residues. The CDR3 here is CSAEPGQSYQETQYF. DNA of the CDR3: TGCAGTGCTGAACCGGGACAGAGTTATCAAGAGACCCAGTACTTC.

Ten or more counts support this clonotype. This chain links TRBV4-2 with TRBJ2-5, with TRBD2 matching 14 bases. CDR1 and CDR2 (germline): LGHNA, YNFKEQ. This CDR3 spans 19 amino acids. V dropped 5 bases and J dropped 1; count of bases not matched to a gene: 12. In nucleotides, the CDR3 is TGTGCCAGCAGCAAGGGCGACCCGGGACTAGCGGGAGTCCAAGAGACCCAGTACTTC. It is translated as CASSKGDPGLAGVQETQYF.

Concerning this clonotype itself: A read error may be the cause here, since a much bigger clone is one base away. The CDR3 loop reads CASSTGTASSGDTIYF. The CDR3 coding sequence is TGTGCCAGTAGTACGGGGACTGCGAGCTCTGGAGACACCATATATTTT. This chain uses TRBV19 with TRBJ1-3, with D maybe TRBD1 (5 bases). Per germline, CDR1 LNHDA and CDR2 SQIVND (reference sequence). This CDR3 contains 16 residues.